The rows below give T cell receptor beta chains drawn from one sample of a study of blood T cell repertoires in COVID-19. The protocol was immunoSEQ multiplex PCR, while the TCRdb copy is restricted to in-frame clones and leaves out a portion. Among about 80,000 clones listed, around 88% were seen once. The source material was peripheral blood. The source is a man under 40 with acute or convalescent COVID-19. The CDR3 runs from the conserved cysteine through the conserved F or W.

CDR3aa: CASRSGSVTDTQYF; v_gene: TRBV2
CDR3aa: CASRSLAGGSDTQYF; v_gene: TRBV28
CDR3aa: CASRTGGPTDTQYF; v_gene: TRBV6-6
CDR3aa: CASTVDRRNTEAFF; v_gene: TRBV6-5
CDR3aa: CASAPLVGALYEQYF; v_gene: TRBV6-5
CDR3aa: CASSLYYEQYF; v_gene: TRBV7-9
CDR3aa: CASSPLSGTLNTGELFF; v_gene: TRBV18
CDR3aa: CASSRTGSSYEQYF; v_gene: TRBV6-2/TRBV6-3
CDR3aa: CASSYSASGREQFF; v_gene: TRBV6-5
CDR3aa: CASSLQGVGELFF; v_gene: TRBV7-3
CDR3aa: CASRRAGANNEQFF; v_gene: TRBV11-2
CDR3aa: CASSVGVVRSTDTQYF; v_gene: TRBV9
CDR3aa: CASSSAIGDTEAFF; v_gene: TRBV7-2
CDR3aa: CASSLDRGLHAF; v_gene: TRBV11-2
CDR3aa: CASSAGGEAKNIQYF; v_gene: TRBV5-4
CDR3aa: CASSLVGSAPGGYEQYF; v_gene: TRBV5-1
CDR3aa: CASSLGRLGEKLFF; v_gene: TRBV11-2
CDR3aa: CASMHRGGYSGNTIYF; v_gene: TRBV3-1/TRBV3-2
CDR3aa: CAWSVVGRGRSEQYF; v_gene: TRBV30
CDR3aa: CASSFYYEQYF; v_gene: TRBV28
CDR3aa: CASTTTGGGTEAFF; v_gene: TRBV2
CDR3aa: CAWAGTGSFTEAFF; v_gene: TRBV30
CDR3aa: CASSFQTGGYTF; v_gene: TRBV28
CDR3aa: CASSLEAHSSYEQYF; v_gene: TRBV7-6
CDR3aa: CASSLGDSVYNEQFF; v_gene: TRBV7-9
CDR3aa: CSVVGAATDTQYF; v_gene: TRBV29-1
CDR3aa: CASSPRGLGYNEQFF; v_gene: TRBV7-2
CDR3aa: CASSPGTGSGNTIYF; v_gene: TRBV7-2
CDR3aa: CASSWAGTGAYEQYF; v_gene: TRBV6-2/TRBV6-3
CDR3aa: CASSFRTGGVATNEKLFF; v_gene: TRBV7-9
CDR3aa: CASSQSGQGTSEQFF; v_gene: TRBV11-3
CDR3aa: CASHRRGATRTGELFF; v_gene: TRBV5-6
CDR3aa: CASSLTVTAYEQYF; v_gene: TRBV5-1
CDR3aa: CASKVLSRSGELFF; v_gene: TRBV6-5
CDR3aa: CASSLSPGGANVLTF; v_gene: TRBV7-3
CDR3aa: CASSKNPLRLLTGTVVDEQFF; v_gene: TRBV21-1
CDR3aa: CASSLSGGTRSAETQYF; v_gene: TRBV11-2
CDR3aa: CASSEWESSYEQYF; v_gene: TRBV4-1
CDR3aa: CATSRGDRGTYEQYF; v_gene: TRBV15
CDR3aa: CASNGGQWNEKLFF; v_gene: TRBV2
CDR3aa: CSVEGGQGVNYGYTF; v_gene: TRBV29-1
CDR3aa: CARMSSGTAYNEQFF; v_gene: TRBV10-1
CDR3aa: CASSLGLAATGELFF; v_gene: TRBV7-2
CDR3aa: CASRRPGTGNEQFF; v_gene: TRBV7-8
CDR3aa: CASSSRGLAGVKGETQYF; v_gene: TRBV7-3